This TCR beta chain was obtained from a study of technical replicates of blood from a handful of donors. Profiling relied on immunoSEQ multiplex PCR, and the TCRdb table lists in-frame clones only, not all of them. Of 60,000 to 65,000 clones listed, 86% are singletons. Looked up from germline, CDR1 is KGHSH and CDR2 is LQKENI. The CDR3 has 15 amino acids. V lost 3 bases and J 0 bases, leaving 8 bases between the germline ends. Sample: PBMCs. The genes are TRBV18 and TRBJ2-2; D gene uncertain. The sequence came from a human donor in good health. Some clones in this sample may be carry-over from other donors' samples. The CDR3 spells CASSPARTNTGELFF. CDR3 nucleotides: TGTGCCAGCTCACCCGCCAGGACGAACACCGGGGAGCTGTTTTTT.